Listed here is a single TCR beta chain. The sample holds a few counts of this clonotype. This receptor's antigen is unknown. The record has no base qualities; no much larger clone is one base away. What this sample's treatment or condition label stands for: in vitro stimulation with specific CMV peptide epitopes to enrich CMV-specific T cells. This sample was included in a study of T cell repertoires in cytomegalovirus infection (dated by TCRdb to about 2019). A note on the overall study: Alongside well-studied HLA-B-restricted epitopes, the peptide stimulations were aimed at recently identified HLA-C-restricted CMV epitopes, whose presentation resists viral immunomodulation. The HLA type of each donor mattered for the analysis, because public TCR beta signatures pointed to carriage of CMV infection along with the matching HLA type. Overall study outcomes, separate from this receptor: The ex vivo response was dominated by HLA-C-restricted CMV-specific TCR beta clonotypes, which also provided the single most frequent clonotype in two of eight donors. In both this cohort and an independent roughly 330-donor cohort, the cumulative frequency of public TCR beta family members distinguished carriers of CMV infection plus the relevant HLA type.

Taken from the germline V gene, the CDR1 and CDR2 loops are MNHEY and SVGAGI. CDR3 length: 17 amino acids, cysteine to phenylalanine. Only the CDR3 DNA is retained, 51 bases long and in frame from the first base. Trimming accounts for 7 bases at V and 1 base at J, while the number of junction bases matched to no gene is 10. Instrument on record: Illumina HiSeq 1500. TCRdb reanalyzed the raw reads on its own, using fastp at Q25 for trimming and MiXCR for clone calling, and kept in-frame beta chains. Each CDR3 protein appears once, grouped with its most common genes and DNA. The sample yields about 700,000 distinct CDR3 sequences; about 30% were counted once. The ten largest clones add up to around a sixth of the sample.

The source material was cultured PBMCs, sampled from culture after CMV antigen stimulation. This TCR came from a human donor in good health (CMV status not recorded). Some clones in this sample may be carry-over from other donors' samples. The chain employs TRBV6-5 and TRBJ2-1; TRBD2 lines up with 10 middle nucleotides. The CDR3 has the sequence CASKSGGESGSYNEQFF. The DNA reads TGTGCCAGCAAAAGCGGGGGGGAGTCGGGGTCCTACAATGAGCAGTTCTTC.